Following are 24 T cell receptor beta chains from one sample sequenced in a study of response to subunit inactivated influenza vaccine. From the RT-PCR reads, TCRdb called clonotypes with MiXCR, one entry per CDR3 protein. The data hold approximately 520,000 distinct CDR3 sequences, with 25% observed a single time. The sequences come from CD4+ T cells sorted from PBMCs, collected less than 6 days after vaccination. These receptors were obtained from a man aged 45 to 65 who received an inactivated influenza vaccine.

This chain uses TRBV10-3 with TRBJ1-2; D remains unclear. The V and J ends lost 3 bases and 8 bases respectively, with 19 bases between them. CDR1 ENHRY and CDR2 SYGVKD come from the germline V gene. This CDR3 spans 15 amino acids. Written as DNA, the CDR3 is TGTGCCATCAGTGATTCGGGCAGGAGCCTGTTCGGCTACACCTTC. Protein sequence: CAISDSGRSLFGYTF.

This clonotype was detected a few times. CDR3 protein: CAISVGGATDTQYF. CDR3 nucleotide sequence: TGTGCCATCAGTGTCGGGGGCGCCACAGATACGCAGTATTTT. V is TRBV10-3 and J is TRBJ2-3; the D call may be TRBD1 or TRBD2 (6 bases each). V was trimmed by 4 bases and J by 2 bases, leaving 10 bases between them. This CDR3 spans 14 amino acids. The germline V gene encodes CDR1 ENHRY and CDR2 SYGVKD.

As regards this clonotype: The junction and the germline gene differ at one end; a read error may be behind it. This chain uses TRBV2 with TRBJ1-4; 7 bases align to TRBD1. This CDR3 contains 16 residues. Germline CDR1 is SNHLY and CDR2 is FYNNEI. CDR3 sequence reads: CASSEDRVKANEKLFF. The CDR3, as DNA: TGTGCCAGCAGCGAAGACAGGGTTAAGGCTAATGAAAAACTGTTTTTT.

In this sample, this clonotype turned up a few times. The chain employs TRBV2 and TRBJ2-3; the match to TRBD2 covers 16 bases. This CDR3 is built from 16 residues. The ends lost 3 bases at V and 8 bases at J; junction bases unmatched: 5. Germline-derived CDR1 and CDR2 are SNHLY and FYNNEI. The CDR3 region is CASSEGLAGGRGTQYF. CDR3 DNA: TGTGCCAGCAGTGAGGGACTAGCGGGGGGGCGTGGTACGCAGTATTTT. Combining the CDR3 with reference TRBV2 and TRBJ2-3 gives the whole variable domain EPEVTQTPSHQVTQMGQEVILRCVPISNHLYFYWYRQILGQKVEFLVSFYNNEISEKSEIFDDQFSVERPDGSNFTLKIRSTKLEDSAMYFCASSEGLAGGRGTQYFGPGTRLTVL.

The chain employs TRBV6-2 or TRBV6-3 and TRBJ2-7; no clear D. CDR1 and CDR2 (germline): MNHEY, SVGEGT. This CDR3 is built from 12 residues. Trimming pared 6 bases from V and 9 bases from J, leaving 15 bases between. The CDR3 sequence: CASSVSFLWQYF. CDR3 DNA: TGTGCCAGCAGCGTATCCTTCCTATGGCAGTACTTC.

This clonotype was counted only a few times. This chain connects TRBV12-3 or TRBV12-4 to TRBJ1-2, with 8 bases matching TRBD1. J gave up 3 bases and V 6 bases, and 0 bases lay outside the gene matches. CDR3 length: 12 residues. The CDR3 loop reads CASRGQDYGYTF. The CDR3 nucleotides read TGTGCCAGCAGGGGACAGGACTATGGCTACACCTTC.

The CDR3 region is CAWTTSYNEQFF. The CDR3 bases are TGTGCCTGGACAACCTCCTACAATGAGCAGTTCTTC. This chain links TRBV30 with TRBJ2-1; D is ambiguous. The CDR3 length is 12 residues. V was trimmed by 4 bases and J by 0 bases, leaving 4 bases between them. Germline assignment: CDR1 GTSNPN and CDR2 SVGIG (reference sequence).

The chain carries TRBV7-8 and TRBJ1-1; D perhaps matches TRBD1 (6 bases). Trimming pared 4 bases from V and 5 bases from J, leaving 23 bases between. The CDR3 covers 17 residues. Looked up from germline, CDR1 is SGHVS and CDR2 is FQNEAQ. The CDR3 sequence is CASSSPDRQTWRTEAFF. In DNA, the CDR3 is TGTGCCAGCAGCTCCCCGGACAGACAAACCTGGAGGACTGAAGCTTTCTTT.

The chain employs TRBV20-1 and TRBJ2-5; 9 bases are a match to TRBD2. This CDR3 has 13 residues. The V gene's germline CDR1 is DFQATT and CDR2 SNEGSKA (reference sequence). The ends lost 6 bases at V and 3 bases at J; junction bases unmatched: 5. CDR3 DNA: TGCAGTGCCCAGGGACTAGCAGAAGAGACCCAGTACTTC. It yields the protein CSAQGLAEETQYF.

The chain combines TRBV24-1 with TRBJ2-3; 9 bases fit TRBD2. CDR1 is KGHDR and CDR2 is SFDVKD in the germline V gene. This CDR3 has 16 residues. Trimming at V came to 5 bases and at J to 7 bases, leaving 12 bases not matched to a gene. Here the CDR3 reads CATSGPTAGGGYTQYF. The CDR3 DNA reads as TGTGCCACCAGTGGTCCAACAGCGGGAGGAGGGTATACGCAGTATTTT.

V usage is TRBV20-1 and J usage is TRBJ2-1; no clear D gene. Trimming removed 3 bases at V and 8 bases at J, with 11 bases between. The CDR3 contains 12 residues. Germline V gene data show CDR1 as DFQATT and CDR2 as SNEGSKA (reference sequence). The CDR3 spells CSASLGYDEQFF. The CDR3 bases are TGCAGTGCTAGCTTGGGGTACGATGAGCAGTTCTTC.

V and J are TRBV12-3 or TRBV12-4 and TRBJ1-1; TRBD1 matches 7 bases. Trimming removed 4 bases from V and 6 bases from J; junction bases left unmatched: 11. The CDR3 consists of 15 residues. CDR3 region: CASSSRQGVYAEAFF. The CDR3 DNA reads TGTGCCAGCAGTTCCCGACAGGGAGTCTATGCTGAAGCTTTCTTT.

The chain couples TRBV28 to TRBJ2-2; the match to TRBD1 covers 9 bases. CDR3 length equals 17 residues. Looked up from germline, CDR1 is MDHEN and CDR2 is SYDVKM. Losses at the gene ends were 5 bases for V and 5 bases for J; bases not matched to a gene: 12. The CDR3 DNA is TGTGCCAGCAGTATCACCCGGGACAGGGTGTATACCGGGGAGCTGTTTTTT. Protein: CASSITRDRVYTGELFF.

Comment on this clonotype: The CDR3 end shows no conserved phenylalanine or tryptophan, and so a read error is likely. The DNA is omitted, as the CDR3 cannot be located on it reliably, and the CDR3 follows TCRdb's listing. CDR3 loop: CASSKGIVGGGLAR. V usage is TRBV21-1 and J usage is TRBJ2-1; the table's D gene call, TRBD2, was not cross checked with the DNA. TRBV21-1 is a pseudogene. The CDR3 sequence runs 14 residues, both termini included.

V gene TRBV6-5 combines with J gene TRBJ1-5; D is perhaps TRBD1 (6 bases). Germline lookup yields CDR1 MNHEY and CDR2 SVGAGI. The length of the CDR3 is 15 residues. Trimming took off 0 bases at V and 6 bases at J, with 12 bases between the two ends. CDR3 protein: CASSYSYRVSQPQHF. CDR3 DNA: TGTGCCAGCAGTTACTCGTACAGGGTTTCTCAGCCCCAGCATTTT.

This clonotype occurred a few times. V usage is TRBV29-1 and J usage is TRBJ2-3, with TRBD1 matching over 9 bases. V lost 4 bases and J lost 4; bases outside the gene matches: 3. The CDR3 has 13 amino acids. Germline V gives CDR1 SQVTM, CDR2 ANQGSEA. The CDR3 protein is CSVGTGVADTQYF. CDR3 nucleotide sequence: TGCAGCGTTGGGACAGGGGTTGCAGATACGCAGTATTTT.

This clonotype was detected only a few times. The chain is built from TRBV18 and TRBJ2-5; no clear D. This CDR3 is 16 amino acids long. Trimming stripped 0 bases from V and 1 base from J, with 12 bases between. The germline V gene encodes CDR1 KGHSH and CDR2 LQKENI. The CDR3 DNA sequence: TGTGCCAGCTCACCACCTCTGGACGGCAGCCAAGAGACCCAGTACTTC. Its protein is CASSPPLDGSQETQYF.

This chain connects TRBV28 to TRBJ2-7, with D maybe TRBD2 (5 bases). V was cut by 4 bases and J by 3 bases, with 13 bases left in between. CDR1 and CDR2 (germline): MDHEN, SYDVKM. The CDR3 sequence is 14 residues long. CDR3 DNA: TGTGCCAGCAGTTGGGGATCTGCGGGCTACGAGCAGTACTTC. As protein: CASSWGSAGYEQYF.

CDR3 DNA: TGCGCCAGCAGCTTGGAATTAGGGATACAGTATGGCTACACCTTC. Amino acid sequence: CASSLELGIQYGYTF. The V gene is TRBV5-1, the J gene TRBJ1-2; D is undetermined. This CDR3 has 15 amino acids. Germline V lookup: CDR1 SGHRS, CDR2 YFSETQ. V lost 0 bases and J 5 bases, leaving 14 bases between the germline ends.

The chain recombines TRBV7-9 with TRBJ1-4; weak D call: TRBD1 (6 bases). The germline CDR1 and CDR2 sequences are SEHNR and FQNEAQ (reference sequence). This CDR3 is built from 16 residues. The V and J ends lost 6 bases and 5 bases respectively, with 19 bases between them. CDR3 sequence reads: CASSRMSGGRNEKLFF. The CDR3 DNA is TGTGCCAGCAGTCGTATGTCCGGGGGCCGAAATGAAAAACTGTTTTTT.

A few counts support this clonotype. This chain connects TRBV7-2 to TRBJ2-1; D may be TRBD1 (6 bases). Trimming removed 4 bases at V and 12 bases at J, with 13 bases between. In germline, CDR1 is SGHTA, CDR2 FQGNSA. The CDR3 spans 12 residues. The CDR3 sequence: CASSYRELGQFF. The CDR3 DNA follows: TGTGCCAGCAGCTACAGGGAGCTCGGGCAGTTCTTC.

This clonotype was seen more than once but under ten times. In DNA, the CDR3 is TGTGCCAGCAGCCAGGAGAGGAGGACTTCCAACGAGCAGTACTTC. Translated: CASSQERRTSNEQYF. This rearrangement joins TRBV4-2 to TRBJ2-7; D is perhaps TRBD2 (5 bases). The V gene lost 3 bases and the J gene lost 5 bases, with 17 bases spanning the gap. Germline V gene sequence: CDR1 LGHNA, CDR2 YNFKEQ. This CDR3 region has 15 residues.

CDR3 in amino acids: CASSLIPGGAYEQFF. DNA for the CDR3: TGTGCCAGCAGCTTAATCCCGGGGGGGGCCTATGAGCAGTTCTTC. This chain joins TRBV7-2 and TRBJ2-1; TRBD2 matches at 8 bases. The V gene end was trimmed by 2 bases and the J gene end by 8 bases; junction bases not matched to a gene: 8. The CDR3 loop spans 15 amino acids. CDR1 and CDR2 (germline): SGHTA, FQGNSA.

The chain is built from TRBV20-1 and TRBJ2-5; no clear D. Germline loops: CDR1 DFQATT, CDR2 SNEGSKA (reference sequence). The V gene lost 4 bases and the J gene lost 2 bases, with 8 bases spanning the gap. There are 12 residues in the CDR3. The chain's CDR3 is CSAIAGQETQYF. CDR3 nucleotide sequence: TGCAGTGCTATCGCCGGACAAGAGACCCAGTACTTC.